This paragraph reports one TCR beta chain. The CDR3 loop spans 12 amino acids. Germline V gene sequence: CDR1 GTSNPN, CDR2 SVGIG (reference sequence). TCRdb processed the 5' RACE reads again and assigns one entry to each CDR3 protein, with no DNA. The sample has roughly 200,000 distinct CDR3 sequences. The data were obtained in a study of monozygotic twins with inflammatory bowel disease. This rearrangement joins TRBV30 to TRBJ1-1; TCRdb proposes TRBD1, but this gene call is untestable without DNA. This receptor was obtained from a human donor with ulcerative colitis or Crohn's disease, or a healthy co-twin of an affected twin (not recorded which). Sequenced: blood. CDR3 amino acids: CAWRQGWTEAFF.